This TCR beta chain was captured in a study of T cell changes during pregnancy in multiple sclerosis. Looked up from germline, CDR1 is GTSNPN and CDR2 is SVGIG (reference sequence). Trimming took off 5 bases at V and 4 bases at J, with 11 bases between the two ends. The CDR3 has 12 residues. The method was immunoSEQ multiplex PCR; TCRdb's version includes in-frame clones alone and lacks a portion of them. The top ten clones hold more than 0.7% of a sample with 35,000 or so clones, approximately 90% of them seen once. This chain joins TRBV30 and TRBJ1-1, with TRBD1 as a possible D gene (5 bases). This receptor was obtained from a female donor in good health, enrolled as a control in a pregnancy study. The input for sequencing was CD4+ T cells from peripheral blood mononuclear cells, taken after pregnancy. The CDR3 coding sequence is TGTGCCTGGGACCCAGGGTTCACTGAAGCTTTCTTT. It translates to CAWDPGFTEAFF.